This T cell receptor beta chain was retrieved from a study of cytomegalovirus exposure and HLA in healthy donors. Study conclusions and caveats: Later work found that TCR association rates differed between HLA loci; DRB1 had the most and HLA-C the fewest.

PCR employed 60 Vbeta and 13 Jbeta primers. Profiled with immunoSEQ multiplex PCR; TCRdb holds only in-frame clones, not every one. The sample records fewer than 130,000 clones, around 76% being singletons. Comments on this clone: The antigen remains unidentified.

The germline V gene encodes CDR1 LGHNA and CDR2 YNFKEQ. With V trimmed by 3 bases and J by 3 bases, 8 bases remained unmatched. This CDR3 region has 17 residues. The chain employs TRBV4-2 and TRBJ2-7; TRBD2 matches at 13 bases. The receptor's source is a man aged 30 to 39 in good health and CMV-seropositive. Sequenced sample: PBMCs. The CDR3 here is CASSQTSGGLRGYEQYF. In DNA, the CDR3 is TGTGCCAGCAGCCAGACTAGCGGGGGGTTACGGGGCTACGAGCAGTACTTC.